This T cell receptor (beta chain) was recovered during a study of T cell responses to AZD1222 COVID-19 vaccine. Assay: immunoSEQ multiplex PCR; the TCRdb copy retains only in-frame clones and omits some. The sample contains approximately 110,000 clones, 87% of which appear only once. The CDR3 is made up of 15 amino acids. V lost 4 bases to trimming and J lost 4 bases; unmatched junction nucleotides: 4. The V gene's germline CDR1 is LNHDA and CDR2 SQIVND (reference sequence). The chain uses TRBV19 and TRBJ2-2; the match to TRBD1 covers 9 bases. This clonotype was obtained from an adult who received the AZD1222 COVID-19 vaccine. The specimen was peripheral blood, collected 28 days after the second AZD1222 dose. The CDR3 region has the DNA TGTGCCAGTAGTACCGGGACAGGGCCCACCGGGGAGCTGTTTTTT. The encoded protein is CASSTGTGPTGELFF.